This T cell receptor (beta chain) derives from a study of T-cell reconstitution after alpha-beta-depleted transplantation in children. Findings and limits, study-wide: Surviving recipient T cells and thymic progenitors produced the high day-60 TCRbeta diversity seen in some patients.

Unique molecular identifiers were used in preparing the TCRbeta library. TCRdb called the PCR reads again in MiXCR, with one record for every CDR3 protein. The table shows 900,000 or so distinct CDR3 sequences, with approximately 15% occurring only once. This clonotype was recorded a few times. Its target is unknown. An end of the junction does not agree with germline; a read error may underlie this. The CDR3 contains 13 residues. Germline CDR1 SGHRS, CDR2 YFSETQ. This specimen was PBMCs, mostly from graft donor cells, taken 360 days after TCRalphabeta/CD19-depleted stem cell transplant. This receptor was taken from a male patient under 18 who had a stem cell transplant for acute lymphoblastic leukemia, so the T cells may come from the graft donor. The chain uses TRBV5-1 and TRBJ2-1; D is possibly TRBD1 (5 bases). The CDR3 reads CASSLQGYHEQFF. CDR3 bases: TGCGCCAGCAGCTTGCAGGGCTACCATGAGCAGTTCTTC.